The clone carrying this T cell receptor (beta chain) is classed as medium-sized (0.01 to 0.1%) by frequency. Its antigen is undetermined. The cDNA for TCR beta came from 5'RACE template switching with UMIs. TCRdb reanalyzed the 5' RACE reads, giving one entry per CDR3 protein sequence and no DNA. This table holds around 100,000 distinct CDR3 sequences. The source of the sample is a study of T cells expressing NK-cell markers. The wider study: Cells sorted as CD3+CD56+NKG2C+, CD3+CD56+NKG2C- and CD3+CD56-NKG2C+ T cells supplied the TCR beta repertoires. The eight sequenced donors comprised seven who were HCMV-seropositive and one who was seronegative. Whole-study results and caveats: Dominance of the CD3+CD56-NKG2C+ fraction by these clonotypes also held in several donors.

This receptor was taken from a woman aged 18-69 years in good health. Material for sequencing was blood T cells: a sorted CD56 or NKG2C T cell subset, CD4+ or CD8+ T cells, or bulk PBMC T cells (not recorded which).

The CDR3 reads CASNLQGADGYTF. The chain has TRBV9 and TRBJ1-2; TCRdb names TRBD1, which stays unverified in the absence of DNA. Germline CDR1 reads SGDLS; CDR2 reads YYNGEE. The CDR3 runs to 13 residues.